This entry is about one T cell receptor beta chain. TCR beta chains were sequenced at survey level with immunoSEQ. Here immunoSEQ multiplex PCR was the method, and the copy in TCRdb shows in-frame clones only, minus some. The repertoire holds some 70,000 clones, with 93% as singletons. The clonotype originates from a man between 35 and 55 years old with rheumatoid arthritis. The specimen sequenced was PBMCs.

CDR3 in amino acids: CASSWTSGSRRERNNEQFF. CDR3 bases: TGTGCCAGCAGTTGGACTAGCGGGAGTCGGAGGGAGAGAAACAATGAGCAGTTCTTC. The V call is TRBV6-4, the J call TRBJ2-1; 13 bases are shared with TRBD2. Losses at the gene ends were 5 bases for V and 5 bases for J; bases not matched to a gene: 15. Germline V gene sequence: CDR1 MRHNA, CDR2 SNTAGT. The CDR3 extends over 19 amino acids.